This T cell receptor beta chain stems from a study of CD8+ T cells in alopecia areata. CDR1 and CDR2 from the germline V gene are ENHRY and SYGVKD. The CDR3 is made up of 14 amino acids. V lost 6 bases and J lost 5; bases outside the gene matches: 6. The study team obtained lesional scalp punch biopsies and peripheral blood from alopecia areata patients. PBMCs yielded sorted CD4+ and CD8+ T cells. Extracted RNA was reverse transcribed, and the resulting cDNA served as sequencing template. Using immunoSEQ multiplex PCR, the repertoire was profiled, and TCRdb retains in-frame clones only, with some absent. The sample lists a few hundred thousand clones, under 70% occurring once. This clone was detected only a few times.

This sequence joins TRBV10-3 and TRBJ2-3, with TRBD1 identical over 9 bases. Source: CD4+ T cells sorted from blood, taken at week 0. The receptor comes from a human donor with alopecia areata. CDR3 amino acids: CAIRPGQGIDTQYF. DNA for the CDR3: TGTGCCATCAGGCCGGGACAGGGAATAGATACGCAGTATTTT.